The source of this TCR beta chain is a study of blood T cell repertoires in COVID-19. The repertoire was sequenced with immunoSEQ multiplex PCR; TCRdb's copy has only in-frame clones and lacks some. Of about 200,000 clones listed, around 86% are singletons. CDR3 size: 13 residues. The V gene lost 4 bases and the J gene lost 0 bases, with 6 bases spanning the gap. Germline V lookup: CDR1 MNHEY, CDR2 SVGEGT. V and J are TRBV6-2 or TRBV6-3 and TRBJ1-1; the D is unclear. The clonotype comes from a man aged 55-75 years with acute or convalescent COVID-19. Sequences were obtained from peripheral blood. The CDR3 spells CASSFAVNTEAFF. CDR3 in DNA: TGTGCCAGCAGTTTTGCAGTGAACACTGAAGCTTTCTTT.